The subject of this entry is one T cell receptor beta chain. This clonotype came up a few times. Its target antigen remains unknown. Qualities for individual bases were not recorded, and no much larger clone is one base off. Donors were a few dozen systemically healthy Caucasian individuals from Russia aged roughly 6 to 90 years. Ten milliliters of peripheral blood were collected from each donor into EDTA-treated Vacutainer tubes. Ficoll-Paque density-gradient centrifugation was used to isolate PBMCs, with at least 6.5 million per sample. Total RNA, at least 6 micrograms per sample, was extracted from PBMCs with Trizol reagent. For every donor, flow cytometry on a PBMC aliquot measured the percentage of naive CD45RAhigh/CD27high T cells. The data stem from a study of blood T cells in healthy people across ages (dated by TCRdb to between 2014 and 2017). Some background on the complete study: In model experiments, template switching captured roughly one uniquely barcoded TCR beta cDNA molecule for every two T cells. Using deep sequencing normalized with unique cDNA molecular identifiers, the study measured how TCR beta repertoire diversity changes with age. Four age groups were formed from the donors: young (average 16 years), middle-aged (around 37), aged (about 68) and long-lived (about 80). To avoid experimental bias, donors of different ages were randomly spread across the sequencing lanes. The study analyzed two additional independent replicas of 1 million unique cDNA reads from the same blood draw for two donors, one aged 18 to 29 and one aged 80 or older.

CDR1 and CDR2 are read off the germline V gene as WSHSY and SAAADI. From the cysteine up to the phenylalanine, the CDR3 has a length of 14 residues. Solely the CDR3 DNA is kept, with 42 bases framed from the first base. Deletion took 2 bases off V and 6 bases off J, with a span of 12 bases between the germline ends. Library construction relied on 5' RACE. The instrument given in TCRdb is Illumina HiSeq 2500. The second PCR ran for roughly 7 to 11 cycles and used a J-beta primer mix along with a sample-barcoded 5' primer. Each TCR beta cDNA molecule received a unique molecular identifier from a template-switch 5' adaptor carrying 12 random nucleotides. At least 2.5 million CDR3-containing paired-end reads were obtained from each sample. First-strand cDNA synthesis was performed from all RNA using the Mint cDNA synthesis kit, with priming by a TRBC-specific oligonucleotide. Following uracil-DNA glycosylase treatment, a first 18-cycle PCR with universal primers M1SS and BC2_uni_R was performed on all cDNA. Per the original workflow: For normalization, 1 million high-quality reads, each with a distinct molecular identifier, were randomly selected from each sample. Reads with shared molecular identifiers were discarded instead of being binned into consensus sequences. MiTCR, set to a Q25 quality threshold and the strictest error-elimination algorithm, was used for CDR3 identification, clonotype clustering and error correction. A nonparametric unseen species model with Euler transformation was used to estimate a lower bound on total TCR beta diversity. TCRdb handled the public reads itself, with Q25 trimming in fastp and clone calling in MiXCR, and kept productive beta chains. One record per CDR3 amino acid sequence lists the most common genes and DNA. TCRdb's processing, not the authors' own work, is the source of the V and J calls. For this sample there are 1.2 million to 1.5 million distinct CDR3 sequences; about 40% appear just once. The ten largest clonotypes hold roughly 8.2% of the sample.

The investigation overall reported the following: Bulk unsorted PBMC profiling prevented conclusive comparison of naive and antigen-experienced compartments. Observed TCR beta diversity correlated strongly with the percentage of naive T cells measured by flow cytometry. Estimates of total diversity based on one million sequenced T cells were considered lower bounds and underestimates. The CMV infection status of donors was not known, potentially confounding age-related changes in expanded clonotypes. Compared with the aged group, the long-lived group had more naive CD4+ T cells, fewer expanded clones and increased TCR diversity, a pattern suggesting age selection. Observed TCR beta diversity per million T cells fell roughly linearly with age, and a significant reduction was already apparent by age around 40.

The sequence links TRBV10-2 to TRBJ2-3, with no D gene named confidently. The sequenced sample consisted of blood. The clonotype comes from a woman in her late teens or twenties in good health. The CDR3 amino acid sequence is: CASSEGRVVDTQYF. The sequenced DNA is TGCGCCAGCAGTGAGGGTCGTGTAGTGGATACGCAGTATTTT.